Sequencing of this T cell receptor beta chain was carried out in a study of cytomegalovirus exposure and HLA in healthy donors. As for this clone: Its specificity is unknown.

PCR primers comprised 60 Vbeta and 13 Jbeta primers. Produced via immunoSEQ multiplex PCR; TCRdb's table is partial and in-frame only. The sample records about 190,000 clones, about four fifths being singletons. General study points: When a later analysis compared HLA-associated TCR beta chains with equally common others, the HLA-associated chains turned out to be more clonally expanded and to have lower generation probabilities. Researchers had no immune exposure information except CMV serostatus available.

V gave up 6 bases and J gave up 6 bases; unmatched junction bases: 12. The CDR3 runs to 16 residues. Germline V gives CDR1 SGHVS, CDR2 FQNEAQ. Specimen: PBMCs. This TCR derives from a woman in her 30s in good health and CMV-seropositive. The V gene is TRBV7-8, the J gene TRBJ1-5; 9 bases match TRBD1. The CDR3 is CASSEGQGAMGQPQHF. The DNA for the CDR3 is TGTGCCAGCAGTGAGGGACAGGGAGCTATGGGTCAGCCCCAGCATTTT.